This T cell receptor (beta chain) was identified in a study of patients and donors after allogeneic stem cell transplantation (TCRdb year 2020). The germline V gene gives CDR1 as SGHTA and CDR2 as FQGTGA. Trimming takes 0 bases from V and 6 bases from J, and the germline ends sit 12 bases apart. The CDR3 spans 16 residues, from the cysteine through the phenylalanine. Only the CDR3 part of the read is kept: 48 bases, read in frame from the first base. The library was made by RT-PCR. The data were produced on a NextSeq 550. The public reads were quality trimmed at Q25 with fastp and then assembled into clones with MiXCR by TCRdb, keeping productive beta chains. For every CDR3 protein sequence, its rows merge into one entry that carries the most common genes and DNA. The sample has roughly 960,000 distinct CDR3 sequences on record, 15% to 20% of them singletons. Of the sample, roughly 6.4% is held by the ten largest clones.

A word on this clonotype: Its antigen has not been determined. One base away there is no much larger clone; base qualities are not given.

The sequence was collected from a human donor who was either an allogeneic HSCT recipient or a stem cell or donor lymphocyte infusion donor (not recorded which). It is not recorded whose cells these are; they may come from a transplant donor. Recombination joined TRBV7-3 with TRBJ1-6; a weak D assignment points to TRBD1 (5 bases agree). Material for sequencing was blood, either unsorted or a sorted T cell fraction (not recorded which). The DNA sequence is TGTGCCAGCAGCTTAACTAGGGACCGCTCTAATTCACCCCTCCACTTT. This is translated as CASSLTRDRSNSPLHF.